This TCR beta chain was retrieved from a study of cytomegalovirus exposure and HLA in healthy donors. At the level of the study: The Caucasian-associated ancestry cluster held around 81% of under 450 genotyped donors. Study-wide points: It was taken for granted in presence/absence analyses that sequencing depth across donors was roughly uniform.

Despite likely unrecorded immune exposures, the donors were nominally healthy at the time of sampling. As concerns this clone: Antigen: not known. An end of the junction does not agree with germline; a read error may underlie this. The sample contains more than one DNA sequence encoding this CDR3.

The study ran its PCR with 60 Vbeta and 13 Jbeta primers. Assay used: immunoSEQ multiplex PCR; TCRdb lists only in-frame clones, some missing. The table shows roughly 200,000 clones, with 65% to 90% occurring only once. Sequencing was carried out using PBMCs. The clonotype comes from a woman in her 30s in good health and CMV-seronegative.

CDR3: CASSLHPGQGYGYTF. The CDR3 DNA follows: TGTGCCAGCAGTCTCCATCCGGGACAGGGATATGGCTACACTTTC. The chain employs TRBV28 and TRBJ1-2; 9 bases match TRBD1. Germline V lookup: CDR1 MDHEN, CDR2 SYDVKM. This CDR3 contains 15 residues.